In this sample, the clone carrying this TCR beta chain turned up a few times. These data originate in a study of blood T cells in healthy people across ages. Primers used in a second PCR of about 6 to 11 cycles were a sample-barcoded 5' primer and a J-beta primer mix. Every cDNA molecule carried a tag from a template-switch adaptor bearing 12 random nucleotides. TCRdb re-derived calls from the 5' RACE reads in MiXCR, one entry per CDR3 protein. The sample has hundreds of thousands of distinct CDR3 sequences, under 45% seen once. The sample, 7.5 to 10 milliliters of peripheral blood, was drawn from each donor. The source material was blood. The receptor was isolated from a man in his fifties or sixties in good health.

CDR3 protein: CASSSTVVVHEAYNEQFF. CDR3 nucleotide sequence: TGTGCCAGCAGCAGCACCGTTGTCGTCCACGAAGCCTACAATGAGCAGTTCTTC. V usage is TRBV11-2 and J usage is TRBJ2-1; D gene unclear. Germline V gene data show CDR1 as SGHAT and CDR2 as FQNNGV. Trimming removed 5 bases at V and 2 bases at J, with 22 bases between. This CDR3 has 18 residues. The full variable domain, with the rest looked up from reference TRBV11-2 and TRBJ2-1, is EAGVAQSPRYKIIEKRQSVAFWCNPISGHATLYWYQQILGQGPKLLIQFQNNGVVDDSQLPKDRFSAERLKGVDSTLKIQPAKLEDSAVYLCASSSTVVVHEAYNEQFFGPGTRLTVL.